This TCR beta chain was documented in a study of T cell changes during pregnancy in multiple sclerosis. Germline assignment: CDR1 MGHRA and CDR2 YSYEKL. V was pared by 1 base and J by 8 bases, with 11 bases between. There are 13 residues in the CDR3. The data were produced by immunoSEQ multiplex PCR, yet TCRdb's version contains in-frame clones alone and is incomplete. This table holds 45,000 to 60,000 clones, 92% found once. Sequences were derived from CD4+ T cells from peripheral blood mononuclear cells, sampled in the second trimester of pregnancy. The chain employs TRBV4-1 and TRBJ1-1; D call uncertain. The sequence derives from a female donor with multiple sclerosis, enrolled in a pregnancy study. CDR3 nucleotides: TGCGCCAGCAGCCAAGTGTTGGGGAGGGAAGCTTTCTTT. It yields the protein CASSQVLGREAFF.